The sequence of this TCR beta chain was determined in a study of blood T cell repertoires in COVID-19. Libraries were prepared by immunoSEQ multiplex PCR; TCRdb keeps only in-frame clonotypes and omits some of them. The sample has 350,000 or so clones; roughly nine tenths are singletons. Looked up from germline, CDR1 is MNHEY and CDR2 is SMNVEV (reference sequence). The CDR3 runs to 12 residues. V trimming: 5 bases; J trimming: 12 bases; junction bases outside the gene matches: 6. The chain carries TRBV27 and TRBJ2-1; 8 bases match TRBD1. The material sequenced was PBMCs or T cells enriched from blood (not recorded which). The source is a woman aged 30 to 39 who had recovered from COVID-19. DNA for the CDR3: TGTGCCAGCAGTCCAACAGGGGGTCGGCAGTTCTTC. This sequence encodes CASSPTGGRQFF.